The present T cell receptor beta chain was sequenced within a study of shared clonotypes between healthy human individuals. Findings and limits, study-wide: Sorted-subset sequencing was shown by rarefaction to be incomplete despite large depth. Read depth was anticipated to influence clonotype sharing among donors.

Everyone who donated was a Caucasian adult who lived in Nashville, Tennessee. Clones were sequenced by immunoSEQ multiplex PCR, and TCRdb holds only the in-frame ones, with some missing. The sample contains roughly 2,500,000 clones, 93% of which appear only once. A remark on this clone: Its antigen is still unknown. Other DNA sequences in this specimen translate into the identical CDR3.

V gave up 4 bases and J gave up 4 bases, with 5 bases separating them. The germline gives CDR1 MDHEN, CDR2 SYDVKM. This CDR3 comprises 11 residues. The sequencing input was naive CD4+ T cells from PBMCs. Subset noted: CD45RA+ positively selected. The clonotype comes from a man aged 18 to 29 in good health. Some clones in this sample may be carry-over from other donors' samples. The chain combines TRBV28 with TRBJ2-7; D is unclear. The CDR3 DNA reads as TGTGCCAGCAGTTCCCTATACGAGCAGTACTTC. Residues: CASSSLYEQYF.